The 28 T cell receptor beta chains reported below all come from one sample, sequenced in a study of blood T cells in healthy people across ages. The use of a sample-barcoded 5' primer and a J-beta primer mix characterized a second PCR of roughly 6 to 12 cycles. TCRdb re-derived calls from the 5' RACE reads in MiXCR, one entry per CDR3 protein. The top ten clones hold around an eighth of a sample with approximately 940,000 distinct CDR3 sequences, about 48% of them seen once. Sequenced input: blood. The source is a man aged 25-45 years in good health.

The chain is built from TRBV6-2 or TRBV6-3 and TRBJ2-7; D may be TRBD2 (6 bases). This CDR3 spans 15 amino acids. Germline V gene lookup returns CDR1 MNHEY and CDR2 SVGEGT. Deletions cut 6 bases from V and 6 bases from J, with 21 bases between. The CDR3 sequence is CASRPTRGSGTEQYF. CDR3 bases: TGTGCCAGCAGGCCTACCCGGGGTAGCGGAACCGAGCAGTACTTC.

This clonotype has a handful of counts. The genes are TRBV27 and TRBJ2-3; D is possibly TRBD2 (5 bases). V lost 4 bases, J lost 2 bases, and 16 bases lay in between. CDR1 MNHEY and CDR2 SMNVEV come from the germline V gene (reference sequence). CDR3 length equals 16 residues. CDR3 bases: TGTGCCAGCAGTTCCCGCCGGGAAAGCCCCACAGATACGCAGTATTTT. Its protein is CASSSRRESPTDTQYF.

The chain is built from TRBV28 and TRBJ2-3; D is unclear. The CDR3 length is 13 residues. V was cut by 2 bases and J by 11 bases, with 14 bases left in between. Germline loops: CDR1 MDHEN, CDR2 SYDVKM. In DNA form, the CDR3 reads TGTGCCAGCAGTTTAACGGACCCTTCGGTGCAGTATTTT. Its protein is CASSLTDPSVQYF. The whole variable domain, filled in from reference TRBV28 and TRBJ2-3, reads DVKVTQSSRYLVKRTGEKVFLECVQDMDHENMFWYRQDPGLGLRLIYFSYDVKMKEKGDIPEGYSVSREKKERFSLILESASTNQTSMYLCASSLTDPSVQYFGPGTRLTVL.

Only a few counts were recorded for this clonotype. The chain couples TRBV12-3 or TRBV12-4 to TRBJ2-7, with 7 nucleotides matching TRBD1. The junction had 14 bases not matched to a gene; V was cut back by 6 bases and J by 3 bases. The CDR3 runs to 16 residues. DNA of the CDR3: TGTGCCAGCAGCCGAGCCGGGACAGAGAGTTACTACGAGCAGTACTTC. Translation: CASSRAGTESYYEQYF.

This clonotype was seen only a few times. CDR3 loop: CASSTGTEGTDTQYF. The CDR3 DNA follows: TGCGCCAGCAGCACCGGGACAGAAGGCACAGATACGCAGTATTTT. V is TRBV5-1 and J is TRBJ2-3; 7 bases align to TRBD1. Germline V CDR1 and CDR2: SGHRS, YFSETQ. V dropped 4 bases and J dropped 1; count of bases not matched to a gene: 6. The CDR3 sequence is 15 residues long.

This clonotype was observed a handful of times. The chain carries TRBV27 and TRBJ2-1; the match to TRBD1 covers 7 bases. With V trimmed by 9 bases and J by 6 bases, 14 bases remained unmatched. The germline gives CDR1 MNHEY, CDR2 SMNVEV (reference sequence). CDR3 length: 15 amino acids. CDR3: CARRTGTDVSNEQFF. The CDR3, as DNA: TGTGCCAGGAGGACCGGGACAGACGTGAGCAATGAGCAGTTCTTC.

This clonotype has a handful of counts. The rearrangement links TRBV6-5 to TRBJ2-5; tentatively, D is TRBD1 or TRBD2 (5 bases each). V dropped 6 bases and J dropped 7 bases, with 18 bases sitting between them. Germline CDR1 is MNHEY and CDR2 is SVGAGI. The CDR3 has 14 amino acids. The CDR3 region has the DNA TGTGCCAGCAGGGAGACTGGGGGAACTGCGACCCAGTACTTC. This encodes CASRETGGTATQYF.

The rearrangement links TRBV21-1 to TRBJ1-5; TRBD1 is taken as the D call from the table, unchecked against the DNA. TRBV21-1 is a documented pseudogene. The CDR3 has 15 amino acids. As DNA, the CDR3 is TGTGCCAGCAGCCCTCAGGGGGGCGCGGATCAGCCCCAGCATTTT. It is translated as CASSPQGGADQPQHF.

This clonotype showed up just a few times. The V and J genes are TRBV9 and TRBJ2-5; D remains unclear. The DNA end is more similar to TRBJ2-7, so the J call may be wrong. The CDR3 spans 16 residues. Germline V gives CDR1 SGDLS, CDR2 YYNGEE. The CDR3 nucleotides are TGTGCCAGCAGCCCCCTTGGTGGTGGGGTCGACGACGAGCAGTACTTC. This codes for CASSPLGGGVDDEQYF.

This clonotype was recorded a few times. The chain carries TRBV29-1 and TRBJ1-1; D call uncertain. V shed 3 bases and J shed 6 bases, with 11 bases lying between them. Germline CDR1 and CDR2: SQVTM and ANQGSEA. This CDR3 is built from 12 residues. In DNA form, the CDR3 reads TGCAGCGTTGATCGGGGTCGGGCTGAAGCTTTCTTT. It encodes CSVDRGRAEAFF. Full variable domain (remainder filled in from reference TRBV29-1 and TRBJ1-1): SAVISQKPSRDICQRGTSLTIQCQVDSQVTMMFWYRQQPGQSLTLIATANQGSEATYESGFVIDKFPISRPNLTFSTLTVSNMSPEDSSIYLCSVDRGRAEAFFGQGTRLTVV.

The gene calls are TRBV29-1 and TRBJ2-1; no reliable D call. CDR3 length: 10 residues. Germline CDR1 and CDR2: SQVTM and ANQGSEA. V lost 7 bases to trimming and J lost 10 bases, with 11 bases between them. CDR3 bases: TGCAGCGGTGGCCTCGGGGAGCAGTTCTTC. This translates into CSGGLGEQFF.

CDR3 protein: CSVPGRGGNGANVLTF. CDR3 sequence (DNA): TGCAGCGTACCCGGACGAGGGGGCAATGGGGCCAACGTCCTGACTTTC. This chain joins TRBV29-1 and TRBJ2-6; 7 positions match TRBD1. This CDR3 comprises 16 residues. Per the germline V gene, CDR1 is SQVTM and CDR2 is ANQGSEA. With V trimmed by 6 bases and J by 3 bases, 11 bases remained unmatched.

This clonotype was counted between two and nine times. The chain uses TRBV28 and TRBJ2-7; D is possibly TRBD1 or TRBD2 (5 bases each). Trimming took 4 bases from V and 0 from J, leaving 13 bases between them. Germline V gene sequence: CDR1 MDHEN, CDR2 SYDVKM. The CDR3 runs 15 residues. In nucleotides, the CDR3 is TGTGCCAGCAGTTCCCCCGGGGCTACCTCCTACGAGCAGTACTTC. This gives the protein CASSSPGATSYEQYF.

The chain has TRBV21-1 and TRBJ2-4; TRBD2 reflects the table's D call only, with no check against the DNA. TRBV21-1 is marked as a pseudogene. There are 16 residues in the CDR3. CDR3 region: CASSKQSGATKNIQYF. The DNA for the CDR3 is TGTGCCAGCAGCAAACAAAGCGGGGCCACCAAAAACATTCAGTACTTC.

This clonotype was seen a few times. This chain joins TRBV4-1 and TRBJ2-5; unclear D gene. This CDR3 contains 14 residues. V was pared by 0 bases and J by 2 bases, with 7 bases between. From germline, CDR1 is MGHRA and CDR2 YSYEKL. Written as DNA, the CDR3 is TGCGCCAGCAGCCAAGAAAGCACACAAGAGACCCAGTACTTC. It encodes CASSQESTQETQYF.

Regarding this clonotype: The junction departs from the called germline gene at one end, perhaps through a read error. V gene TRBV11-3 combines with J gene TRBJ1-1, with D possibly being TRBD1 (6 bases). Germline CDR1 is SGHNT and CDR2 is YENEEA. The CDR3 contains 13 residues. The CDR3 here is CAGSEIGGTEAFF. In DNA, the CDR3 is TGTGCCGGCAGCGAGATAGGGGGCACTGAAGCTTTCTTT.

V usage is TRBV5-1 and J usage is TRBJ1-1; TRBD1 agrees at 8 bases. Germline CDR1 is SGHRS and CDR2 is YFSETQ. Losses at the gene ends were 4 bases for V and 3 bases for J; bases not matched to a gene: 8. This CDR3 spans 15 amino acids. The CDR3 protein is CASSPGQGRDTEAFF. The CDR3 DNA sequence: TGCGCCAGCAGCCCAGGACAGGGCAGGGACACTGAAGCTTTCTTT.

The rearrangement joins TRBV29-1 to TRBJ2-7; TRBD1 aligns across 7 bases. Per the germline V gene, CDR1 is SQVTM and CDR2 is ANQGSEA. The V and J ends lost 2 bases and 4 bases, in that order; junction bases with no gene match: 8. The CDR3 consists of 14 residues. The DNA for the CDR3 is TGCAGCGTTGAACTTAGGGGGACAGAATACGAGCAGTACTTC. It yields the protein CSVELRGTEYEQYF.

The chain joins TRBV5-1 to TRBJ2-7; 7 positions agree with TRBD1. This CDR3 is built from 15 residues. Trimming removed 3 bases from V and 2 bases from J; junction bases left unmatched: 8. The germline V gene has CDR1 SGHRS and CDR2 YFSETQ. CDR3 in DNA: TGCGCCAGCAGCTCGTGGACAGGAATTACCTACGAGCAGTACTTC. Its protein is CASSSWTGITYEQYF.

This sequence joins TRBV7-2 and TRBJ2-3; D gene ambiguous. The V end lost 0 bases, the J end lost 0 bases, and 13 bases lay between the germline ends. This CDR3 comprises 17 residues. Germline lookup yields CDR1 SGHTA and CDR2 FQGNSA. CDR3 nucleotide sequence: TGTGCCAGCAGCTTAGCAAACATTCTAACTAGCACAGATACGCAGTATTTT. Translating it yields CASSLANILTSTDTQYF.

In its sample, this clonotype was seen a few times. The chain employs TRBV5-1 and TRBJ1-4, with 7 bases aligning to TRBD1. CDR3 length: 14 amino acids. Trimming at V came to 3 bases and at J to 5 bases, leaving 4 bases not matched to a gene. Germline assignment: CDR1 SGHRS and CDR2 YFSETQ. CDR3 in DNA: TGCGCCAGCAGCTACGGGACAGCGAATGAAAAACTGTTTTTT. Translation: CASSYGTANEKLFF.

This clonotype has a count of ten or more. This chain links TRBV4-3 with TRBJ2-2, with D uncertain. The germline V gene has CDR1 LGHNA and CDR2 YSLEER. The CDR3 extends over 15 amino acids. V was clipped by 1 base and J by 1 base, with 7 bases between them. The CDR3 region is CASSQAWENTGELFF. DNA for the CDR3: TGCGCCAGCAGCCAAGCCTGGGAGAACACCGGGGAGCTGTTTTTT.

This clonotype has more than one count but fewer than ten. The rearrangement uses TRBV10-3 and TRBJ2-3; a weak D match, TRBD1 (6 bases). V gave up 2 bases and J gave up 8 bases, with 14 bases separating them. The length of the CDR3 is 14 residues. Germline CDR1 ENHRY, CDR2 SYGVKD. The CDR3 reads CAISETGSTVTQYF. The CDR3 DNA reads TGTGCCATCAGTGAGACAGGGTCGACGGTTACGCAGTATTTT.

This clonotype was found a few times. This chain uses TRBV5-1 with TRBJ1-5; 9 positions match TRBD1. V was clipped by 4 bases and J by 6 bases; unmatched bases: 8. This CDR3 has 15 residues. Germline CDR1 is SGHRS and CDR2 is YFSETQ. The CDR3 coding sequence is TGCGCCAGCAGCCCCACAGGGGGCGGGGGTCAGCCCCAGCATTTT. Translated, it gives CASSPTGGGGQPQHF.

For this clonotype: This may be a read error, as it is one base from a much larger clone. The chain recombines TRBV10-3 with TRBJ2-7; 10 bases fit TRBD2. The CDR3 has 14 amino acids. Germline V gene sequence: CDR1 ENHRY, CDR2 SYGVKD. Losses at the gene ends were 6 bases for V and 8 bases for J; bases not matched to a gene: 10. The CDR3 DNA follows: TGTGCCATCAGGGATAGCGGGGGGTCATACAAGCAGTACTTC. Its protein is CAIRDSGGSYKQYF.

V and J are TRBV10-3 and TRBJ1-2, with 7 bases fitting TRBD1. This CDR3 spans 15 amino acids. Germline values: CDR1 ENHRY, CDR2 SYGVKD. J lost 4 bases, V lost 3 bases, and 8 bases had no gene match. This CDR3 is CAISDPGQWGYGYTF. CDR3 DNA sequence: TGTGCCATCAGTGATCCGGGACAGTGGGGCTATGGCTACACCTTC.

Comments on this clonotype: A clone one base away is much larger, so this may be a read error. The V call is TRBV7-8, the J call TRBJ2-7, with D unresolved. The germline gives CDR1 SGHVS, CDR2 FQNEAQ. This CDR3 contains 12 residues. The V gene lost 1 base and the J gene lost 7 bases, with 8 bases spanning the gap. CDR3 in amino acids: CASSLVDGEQYF. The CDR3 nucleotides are TGTGCCAGCAGCTTAGTGGATGGGGAGCAGTACTTC.

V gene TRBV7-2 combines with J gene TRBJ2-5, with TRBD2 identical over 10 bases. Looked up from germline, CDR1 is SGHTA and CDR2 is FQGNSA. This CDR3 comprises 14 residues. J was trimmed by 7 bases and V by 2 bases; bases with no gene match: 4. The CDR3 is CASSLPAGGATQYF. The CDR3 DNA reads TGTGCCAGCAGCTTACCAGCGGGAGGGGCGACCCAGTACTTC.